These T cell receptor beta chains were read from a single sample in a study of Ad26.COV2.S vaccination and SARS-CoV-2 variants. TCRdb keeps only in-frame clones here, not all; method: immunoSEQ multiplex PCR. The table lists some 190,000 clones, approximately 88% of them singletons. The sequencing used peripheral blood, collected after recovery from COVID-19. The receptor set was obtained from a human donor who had recovered from COVID-19. Each CDR3 is given with its conserved first and last residue. The D gene is left open where the match is weak. Rows give clone size only sometimes, using once, few, many, or a class for an expanded clone.

clone_size j_call d_call v_call cdr3_aa cdr3_nt
. TRBJ2-7 TRBD1 TRBV7-2 CASSPPTGGAYEQYF TGTGCCAGCAGCCCTCCAACAGGGGGAGCCTACGAGCAGTACTTC
few TRBJ2-3 . TRBV9 CASSSRHLPTDTQYF TGTGCCAGCAGCTCCCGGCACTTACCGACCGATACGCAGTATTTT
. TRBJ1-2 . TRBV18 CASSPPKGTYTF TGTGCCAGCTCACCACCTAAGGGTACCTACACCTTC
few TRBJ1-6 . TRBV19 CASSLVTGNSPLHF TGTGCCAGTAGCTTGGTTACAGGGAATTCACCCCTCCACTTT
. TRBJ1-5 TRBD1 TRBV27 CASSPRTGNSNQPQHF TGTGCCAGCAGTCCGCGGACAGGAAATAGCAATCAGCCCCAGCATTTT
few TRBJ2-7 . TRBV11-2 CASSLVSGHSYEQYF TGTGCCAGCAGCTTAGTGTCGGGACACTCCTACGAGCAGTACTTC
. TRBJ2-1 . TRBV19 CASSIRRVVGNEQFF TGTGCCAGTAGTATCCGGCGGGTTGTGGGCAATGAGCAGTTCTTC
. TRBJ2-1 . TRBV4-2 CASSQELAGENEQFF TGTGCCAGCAGCCAAGAACTGGCAGGGGAAAATGAGCAGTTCTTC
. TRBJ1-1 TRBD1 TRBV10-3 CAISDRNRGGKAEAFF TGTGCCATCAGTGACCGTAACAGGGGAGGGAAGGCTGAAGCTTTCTTT
many TRBJ1-5 TRBD1 TRBV19 CASSTTGVGQPQHF TGTGCCAGTAGTACGACAGGGGTAGGACAGCCCCAGCATTTT
. TRBJ1-2 . TRBV3-1/TRBV3-2 CASSEPLQGNYGYTF TGTGCCAGCAGCGAGCCGCTCCAGGGTAACTATGGCTACACCTTC
. TRBJ1-1 . TRBV30 CAWSPGGAFTEAFF TGTGCCTGGAGCCCGGGGGGGGCATTCACTGAAGCTTTCTTT
. TRBJ1-5 TRBD1 TRBV4-1 CASARQTGGSNQPQHF TGCGCCAGCGCCCGACAGACAGGGGGAAGCAATCAGCCCCAGCATTTT
. TRBJ2-5 . TRBV2 CASSRTALETQYF TGTGCCAGCAGCAGGACAGCATTGGAGACCCAGTACTTC
. TRBJ1-5 . TRBV11-2 CASSGFGSFSNQPQHF TGTGCCAGCAGCGGGTTCGGGAGCTTTAGCAATCAGCCCCAGCATTTT
once TRBJ2-3 . TRBV7-3 CASSPRTNHGAQYF TGTGCCAGCAGTCCGAGGACAAACCACGGTGCGCAGTATTTT
. TRBJ1-1 . TRBV11-1 CASSFRLNTEAFF TGTGCCAGCAGCTTCCGTCTGAACACTGAAGCTTTCTTT
. TRBJ1-2 . TRBV18 CASSEWGSQIGYTF TGTGCCAGCTCAGAATGGGGGTCGCAAATTGGCTACACCTTC
few TRBJ2-1 . TRBV9 CASSVAASRNNEQFF TGTGCCAGCAGCGTAGCCGCGAGTAGAAACAATGAGCAGTTCTTC
few TRBJ1-1 TRBD1 TRBV11-2 CASSIRQGANTEAFF TGTGCCAGCAGCATTCGACAGGGGGCGAACACTGAAGCTTTCTTT
. TRBJ2-3 TRBD1 TRBV5-4 CASSLRDRNTQYF TGTGCCAGCAGCTTACGGGACAGGAATACGCAGTATTTT
. TRBJ1-1 . TRBV27 CASSFTLGWGTEAFF TGTGCCAGCAGTTTTACACTGGGTTGGGGCACTGAAGCTTTCTTT
. TRBJ2-5 TRBD1 TRBV2 CASSGQGLQETQYF TGTGCCAGCAGTGGACAGGGTCTACAAGAGACCCAGTACTTC
. TRBJ2-7 . TRBV19 CASSRGLKSYEQYF TGTGCCAGTAGTAGGGGGCTGAAATCCTACGAGCAGTACTTC
. TRBJ2-2 TRBD2 TRBV6-4 CASRPSGGGTGELFF TGTGCCAGCAGACCCAGCGGGGGGGGCACCGGGGAGCTGTTTTTT
. TRBJ1-3 . TRBV19 CASTEDVRNTIYF TGTGCCAGTACAGAGGACGTGAGAAACACCATATATTTT
. TRBJ1-5 TRBD1 TRBV23-1 CASGTDRGNQPQHF TGCGCCAGTGGGACCGACAGGGGCAATCAGCCCCAGCATTTT
. TRBJ2-7 TRBD2 TRBV4-1 CASSHLAGGPYEQYF TGCGCCAGCAGCCATCTAGCGGGGGGTCCCTACGAGCAGTACTTC
. TRBJ1-4 . TRBV2 CASYDRDEKLFF TGTGCCAGCTACGACAGAGATGAAAAACTGTTTTTT
. TRBJ2-7 TRBD2 TRBV2 CASRLPSGTYEQYF TGTGCCAGCAGGTTACCTAGCGGAACCTACGAGCAGTACTTC
. TRBJ2-3 . TRBV7-3 CASSLGSHTDTQYF TGTGCCAGCAGCTTGGGGTCTCACACAGATACGCAGTATTTT
. TRBJ1-6 TRBD1 TRBV2 CATDRGPNSPLHF TGTGCCACAGACAGGGGGCCTAATTCACCCCTCCACTTT
. TRBJ1-2 . TRBV20-1 CSALANYGYTF TGCAGTGCTCTAGCCAACTATGGCTACACCTTC
few TRBJ1-2 TRBD1 TRBV7-9 CASSLGQGRNYGYTF TGTGCCAGCAGCTTAGGACAGGGGAGAAACTATGGCTACACCTTC
. TRBJ2-7 . TRBV12-3/TRBV12-4 CASSLLGRNEQYF TGTGCCAGCAGTCTCCTCGGGAGAAACGAGCAGTACTTC
. TRBJ2-2 . TRBV28 CASSPHPPRELFF TGTGCCAGCAGTCCACACCCTCCCCGGGAGCTGTTTTTT
. TRBJ1-5 . TRBV7-8 CASSLKGDEVRQPQHF TGTGCCAGCAGCTTAAAGGGGGACGAGGTTCGACAGCCCCAGCATTTT
. TRBJ2-3 . TRBV30 CAWDRQTDTQYF TGTGCCTGGGACAGGCAAACAGATACGCAGTATTTT
. TRBJ2-2 . TRBV19 CATNPGRDTGELFF TGTGCCACTAACCCCGGCCGGGACACCGGGGAGCTGTTTTTT
. TRBJ2-7 TRBD2 TRBV3-1/TRBV3-2 CASSPSGLATGEQYF TGTGCCAGCAGCCCATCGGGACTAGCAACGGGCGAGCAGTACTTC
. TRBJ1-1 . TRBV9 CASSVEEGVTEAFF TGTGCCAGCAGCGTAGAGGAGGGGGTCACTGAAGCTTTCTTT
. TRBJ1-3 . TRBV20-1 CSVGRDHTIYF TGCAGTGTGGGCAGGGACCACACCATATATTTT
. TRBJ2-5 TRBD2 TRBV7-2 CASSSTRGGYQETQYF TGTGCCAGCAGCTCAACACGGGGGGGATACCAAGAGACCCAGTACTTC
few TRBJ1-2 . TRBV10-3 CRSTGSNYGYTF TGTCGAAGTACAGGGTCTAACTATGGCTACACCTTC
. TRBJ2-7 TRBD1 TRBV6-5 CASRLRGQGNEQYF TGTGCCAGCAGGTTACGGGGACAGGGTAACGAGCAGTACTTC
. TRBJ2-1 TRBD2 TRBV5-4 CASSPGNSGSGGRNEQFF TGTGCCAGCAGCCCAGGGAATAGCGGGAGTGGGGGGCGGAATGAGCAGTTCTTC
. TRBJ2-3 TRBD1 TRBV7-3 CASSVRGRATDTQYF TGTGCCAGCAGCGTCAGGGGGCGCGCCACAGATACGCAGTATTTT
. TRBJ1-4 . TRBV13 CASSFKSNEKLFF TGTGCCAGCAGCTTCAAGTCTAATGAAAAACTGTTTTTT